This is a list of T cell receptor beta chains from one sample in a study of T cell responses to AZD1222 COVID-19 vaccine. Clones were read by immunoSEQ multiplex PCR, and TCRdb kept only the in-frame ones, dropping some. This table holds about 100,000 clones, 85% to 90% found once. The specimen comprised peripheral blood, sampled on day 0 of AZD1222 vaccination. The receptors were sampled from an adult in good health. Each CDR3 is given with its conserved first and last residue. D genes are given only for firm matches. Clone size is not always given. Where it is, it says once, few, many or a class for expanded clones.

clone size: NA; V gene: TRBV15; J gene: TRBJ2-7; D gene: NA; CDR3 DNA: TGTGCCACCAGCAGAGGCCAGAACTACGAGCAGTACTTC; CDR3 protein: CATSRGQNYEQYF
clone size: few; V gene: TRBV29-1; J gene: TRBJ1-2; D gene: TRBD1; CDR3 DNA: TGCAGCGTTGAAGTGGGGGACAGACCCAACTATGGCTACACCTTC; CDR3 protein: CSVEVGDRPNYGYTF
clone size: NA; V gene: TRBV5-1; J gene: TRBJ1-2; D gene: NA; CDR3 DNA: TGCGCCAGCAGCTTGGAGGGGGTAGGTGGCTACACCTTC; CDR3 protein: CASSLEGVGGYTF
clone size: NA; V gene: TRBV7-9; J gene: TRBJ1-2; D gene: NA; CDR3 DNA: TGTGCCAGCAGCTTAATTACAGCTAACTATGGCTACACCTTC; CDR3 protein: CASSLITANYGYTF
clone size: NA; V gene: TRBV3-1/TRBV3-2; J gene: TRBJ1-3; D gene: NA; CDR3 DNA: TGTGCCAGCAGCCAAACAGGGACGGGCTCTGGAAACACCATATATTTT; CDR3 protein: CASSQTGTGSGNTIYF
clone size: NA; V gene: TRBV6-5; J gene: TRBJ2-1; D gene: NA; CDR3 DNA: TGTGCCAGCAGTTATGGTGGTTACAATGAGCAGTTCTTC; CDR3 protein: CASSYGGYNEQFF
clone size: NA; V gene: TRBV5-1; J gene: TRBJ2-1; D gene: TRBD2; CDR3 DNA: TGCGCCAGCAAGAGCGGGGGGCCGAGTGGGTTTGGGCAGTTCTTC; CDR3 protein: CASKSGGPSGFGQFF
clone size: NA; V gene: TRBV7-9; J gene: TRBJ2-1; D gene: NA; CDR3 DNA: TGTGCCAGCAGCTTAGGAGGTGAGCAGTTCTTC; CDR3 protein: CASSLGGEQFF
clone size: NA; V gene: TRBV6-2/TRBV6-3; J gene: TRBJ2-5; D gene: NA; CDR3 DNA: TGTGCCAGCAGTTACTCGCTCGCGGTCGGAGAGACCCAGTACTTC; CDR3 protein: CASSYSLAVGETQYF
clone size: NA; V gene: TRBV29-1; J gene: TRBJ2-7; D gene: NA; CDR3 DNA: TGCAGCGTTGTGGGAGGGGGTAGCGAGCAGTACTTC; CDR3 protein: CSVVGGGSEQYF
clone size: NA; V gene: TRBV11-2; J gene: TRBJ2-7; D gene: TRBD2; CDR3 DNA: TGTGCCAGCAGCTTTAGTCCCACGACTAGCGGGGGAACCTACGAGCAGTACTTC; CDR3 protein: CASSFSPTTSGGTYEQYF
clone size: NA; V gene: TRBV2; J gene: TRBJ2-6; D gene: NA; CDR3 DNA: TGTGCCAGCAGTGAAGGTCTTGGCGGAAACTCTGGGGCCAACGTCCTGACTTTC; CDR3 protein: CASSEGLGGNSGANVLTF
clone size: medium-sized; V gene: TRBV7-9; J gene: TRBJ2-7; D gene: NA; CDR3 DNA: TGTGCCAGCGCGGACAACCCGCGGCAGCCTGTATCCTACGAGCAGTACTTC; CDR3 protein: CASADNPRQPVSYEQYF
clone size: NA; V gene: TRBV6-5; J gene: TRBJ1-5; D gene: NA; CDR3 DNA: TGTGCCAGCAGTACTAACAGGGATCAGCCCCAGCATTTT; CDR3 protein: CASSTNRDQPQHF
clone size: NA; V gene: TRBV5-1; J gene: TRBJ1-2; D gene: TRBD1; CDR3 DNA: TGCGCCAGCAGCCCGCTCCGAAGACAGGGCGAATGGGGCTACACCTTC; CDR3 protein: CASSPLRRQGEWGYTF
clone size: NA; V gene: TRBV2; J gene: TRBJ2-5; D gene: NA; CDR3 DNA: TGTGCCAGCAGTGAGTTTCCCGGGCGGACCCAGTACTTC; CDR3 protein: CASSEFPGRTQYF
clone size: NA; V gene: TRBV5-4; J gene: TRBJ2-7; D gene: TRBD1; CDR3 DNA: TGTGCCAGCAGCTCTGACAGGGAGTCCTACGAGCAGTACTTC; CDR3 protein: CASSSDRESYEQYF
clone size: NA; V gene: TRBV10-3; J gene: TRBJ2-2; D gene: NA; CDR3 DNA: TGTGCCATCAAAGACGTCGGAGACTACACCGGGGAGCTGTTTTTT; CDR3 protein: CAIKDVGDYTGELFF
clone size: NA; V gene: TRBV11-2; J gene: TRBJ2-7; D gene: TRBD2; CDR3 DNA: TGTGCCAGCAGAAGAGCGGGGAGGTCCTACGAGCAGTACTTC; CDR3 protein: CASRRAGRSYEQYF
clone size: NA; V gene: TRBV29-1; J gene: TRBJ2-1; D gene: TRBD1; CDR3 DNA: TGCAGCAGACAGGGGGATAACAATGAGCAGTTCTTC; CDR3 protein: CSRQGDNNEQFF
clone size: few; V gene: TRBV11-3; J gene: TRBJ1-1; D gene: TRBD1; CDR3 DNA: TGTGCCAGCAGCCCCCCCAAAAGGACAGGGGGCGTTGGGACTGAAGCTTTCTTT; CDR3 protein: CASSPPKRTGGVGTEAFF
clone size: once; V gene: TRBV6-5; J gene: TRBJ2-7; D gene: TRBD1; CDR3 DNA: TGTGCCAGCAGTCCGCCTCAGACAGGGTCCGAGCAGTACTTC; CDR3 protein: CASSPPQTGSEQYF
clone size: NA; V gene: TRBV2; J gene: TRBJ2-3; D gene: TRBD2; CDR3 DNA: TGTGCCAGCAAAAGGGACTACTCGTCGAGTACGCAGTATTTT; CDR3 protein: CASKRDYSSSTQYF
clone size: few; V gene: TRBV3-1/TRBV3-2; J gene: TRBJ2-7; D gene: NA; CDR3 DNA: TGTGCCAGCAGCCAACGAGTAGCCTACGAGCAGTACTTC; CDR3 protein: CASSQRVAYEQYF
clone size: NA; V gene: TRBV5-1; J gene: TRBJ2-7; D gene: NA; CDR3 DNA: TGCGCCAGCAGCTTGACTATGCAAAGGGAGCAGTACTTC; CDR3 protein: CASSLTMQREQYF
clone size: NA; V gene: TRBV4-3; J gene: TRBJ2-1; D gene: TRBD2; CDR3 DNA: TGCGCCAGCAGCCCGGGACTATCGACTAATGAGCAGTTCTTC; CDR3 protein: CASSPGLSTNEQFF
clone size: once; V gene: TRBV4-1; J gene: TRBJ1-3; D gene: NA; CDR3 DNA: TGCGCCAGCAGCCAAGAGTCGGTCTCTGGAAACACCATATATTTT; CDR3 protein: CASSQESVSGNTIYF
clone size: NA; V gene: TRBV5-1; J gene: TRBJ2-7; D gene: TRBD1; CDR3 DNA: TGCGCCAGTTCGACAGGGGATACCTACGAGCAGTACTTC; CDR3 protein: CASSTGDTYEQYF
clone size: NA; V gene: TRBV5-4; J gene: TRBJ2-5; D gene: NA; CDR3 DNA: TGTGCCAGCAGCTTCGGAGGGAGAGAGACCCAGTACTTC; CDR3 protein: CASSFGGRETQYF
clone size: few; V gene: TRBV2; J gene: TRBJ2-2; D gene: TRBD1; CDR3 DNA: TGTGCCAGCAGTGAACCTGACAGGGATCAAGTTTCCGGGGAGCTGTTTTTT; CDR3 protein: CASSEPDRDQVSGELFF
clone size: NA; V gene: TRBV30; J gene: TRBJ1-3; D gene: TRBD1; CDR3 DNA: TGTGCCTGGGGACAGGGGACCTACTCTGGAAACACCATATATTTT; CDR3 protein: CAWGQGTYSGNTIYF
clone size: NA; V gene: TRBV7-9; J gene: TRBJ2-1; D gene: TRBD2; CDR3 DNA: TGTGCCAGCAGCCGGACACTAGCGGAACACAATGAGCAGTTCTTC; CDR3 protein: CASSRTLAEHNEQFF
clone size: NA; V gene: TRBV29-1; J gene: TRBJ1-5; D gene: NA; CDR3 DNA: TGCAGCGTACAGATGGGGTCGGGTCAGCCCCAGCATTTT; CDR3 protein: CSVQMGSGQPQHF
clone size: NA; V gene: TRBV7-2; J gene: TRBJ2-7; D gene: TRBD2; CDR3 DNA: TGTGCCAGCAGCTCCTGGACTAGCCGCGAGCAGTACTTC; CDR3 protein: CASSSWTSREQYF
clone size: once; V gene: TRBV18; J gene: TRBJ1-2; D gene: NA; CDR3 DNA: TGTGCCAGCTCACCACCGGCCAACCGCGCTGGCTACACCTTC; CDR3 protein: CASSPPANRAGYTF
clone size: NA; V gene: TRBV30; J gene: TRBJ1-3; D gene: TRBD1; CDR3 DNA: TGTGCCTTCTCACAGGGGCCTCCTGGAAACACCATATATTTT; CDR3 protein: CAFSQGPPGNTIYF
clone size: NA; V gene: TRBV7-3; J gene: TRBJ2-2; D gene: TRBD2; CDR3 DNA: TGTGCCAGCAGCAGCGGGGCCGGGGAGCTGTTTTTT; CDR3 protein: CASSSGAGELFF
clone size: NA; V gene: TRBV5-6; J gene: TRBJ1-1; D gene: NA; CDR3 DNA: TGTGCCAGCACTCTCTTCGACACTGAAGCTTTCTTT; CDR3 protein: CASTLFDTEAFF
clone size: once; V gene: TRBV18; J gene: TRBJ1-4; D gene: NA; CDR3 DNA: TGTGCCAGCTCACCGGCCCCAACGGCAACTAATGAAAAACTGTTTTTT; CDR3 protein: CASSPAPTATNEKLFF
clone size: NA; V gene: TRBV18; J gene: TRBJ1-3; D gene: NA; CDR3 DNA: TGTGCCAGCTCACCGACGGTACAACCTGGAAACACCATATATTTT; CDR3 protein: CASSPTVQPGNTIYF
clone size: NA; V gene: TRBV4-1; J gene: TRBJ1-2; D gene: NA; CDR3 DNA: TGCGCCAGCAGCCAAGAAGGTTCCCCCCCTTATGGCTACACCTTC; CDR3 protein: CASSQEGSPPYGYTF
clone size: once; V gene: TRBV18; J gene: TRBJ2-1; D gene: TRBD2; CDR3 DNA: TGTGCCAGCTCACCGGCACTTCCGGGGGGATACAATGAGCAGTTCTTC; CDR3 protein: CASSPALPGGYNEQFF
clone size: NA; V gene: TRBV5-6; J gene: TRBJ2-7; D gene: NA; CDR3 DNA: TGTGCCAGCAGCCCTACCGGGAATCAGGGCGAGCAGTACTTC; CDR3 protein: CASSPTGNQGEQYF
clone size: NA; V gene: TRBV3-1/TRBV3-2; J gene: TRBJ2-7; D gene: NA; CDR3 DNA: TGTGCCAGCAGCCAAGAGGAGGCCCGCCCTATCCACGAGCAGTACTTC; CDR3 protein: CASSQEEARPIHEQYF
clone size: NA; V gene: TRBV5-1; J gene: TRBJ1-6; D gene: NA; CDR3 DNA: TGCGCCAGCAGCTTGTACCCGGCCTCTTCCTATAATTCACCCCTCCACTTT; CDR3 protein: CASSLYPASSYNSPLHF
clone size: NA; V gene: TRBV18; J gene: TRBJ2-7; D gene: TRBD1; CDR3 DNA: TGTGCCAGCTCGCCAGGGACAGAATACGAGCAGTACTTC; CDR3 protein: CASSPGTEYEQYF
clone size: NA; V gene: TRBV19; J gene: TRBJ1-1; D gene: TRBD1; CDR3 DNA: TGTGCCAGTACCGACAGGGGAGACACTGAAGCTTTCTTT; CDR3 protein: CASTDRGDTEAFF
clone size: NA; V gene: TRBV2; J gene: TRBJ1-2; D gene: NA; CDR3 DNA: TGTGCCAGCAGTGAATTTGTCCCATCGGTCGGCTACACCTTC; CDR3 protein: CASSEFVPSVGYTF
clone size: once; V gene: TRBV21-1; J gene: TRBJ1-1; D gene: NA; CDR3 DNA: TGTGCCAGCAGCAAAGTGGGAGGGGTCCGGGTCCTCCTTGAAGCTTTCTTT; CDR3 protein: CASSKVGGVRVLLEAFF
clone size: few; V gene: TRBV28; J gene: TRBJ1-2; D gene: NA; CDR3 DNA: TGTGCCAGCAGTTTAGGTGGTTGGCTCGGAGCATCTCGGGGCTACACCTTC; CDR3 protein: CASSLGGWLGASRGYTF
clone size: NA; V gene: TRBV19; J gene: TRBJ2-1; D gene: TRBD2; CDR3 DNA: TGTGCCAGTAGTATAGATCACGGGGGACTAGCGGGGAGATTTTACAATGAGCAGTTCTTC; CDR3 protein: CASSIDHGGLAGRFYNEQFF